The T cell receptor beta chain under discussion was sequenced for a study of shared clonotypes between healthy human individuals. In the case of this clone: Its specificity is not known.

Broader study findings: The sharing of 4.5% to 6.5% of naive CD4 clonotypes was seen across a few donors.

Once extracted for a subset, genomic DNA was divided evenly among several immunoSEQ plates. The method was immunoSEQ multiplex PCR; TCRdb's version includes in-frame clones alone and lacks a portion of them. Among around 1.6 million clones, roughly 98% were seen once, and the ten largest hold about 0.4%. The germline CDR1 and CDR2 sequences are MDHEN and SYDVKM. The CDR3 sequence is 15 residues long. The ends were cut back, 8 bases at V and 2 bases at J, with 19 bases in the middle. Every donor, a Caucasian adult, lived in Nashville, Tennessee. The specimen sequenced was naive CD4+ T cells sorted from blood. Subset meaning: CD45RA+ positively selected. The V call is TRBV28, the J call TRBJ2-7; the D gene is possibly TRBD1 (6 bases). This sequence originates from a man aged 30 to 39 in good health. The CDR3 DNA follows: TGTGCCAGCCGACGAGGGGGAATCTACCCCTACGAGCAGTACTTC. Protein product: CASRRGGIYPYEQYF. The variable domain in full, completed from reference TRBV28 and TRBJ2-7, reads DVKVTQSSRYLVKRTGEKVFLECVQDMDHENMFWYRQDPGLGLRLIYFSYDVKMKEKGDIPEGYSVSREKKERFSLILESASTNQTSMYLCASRRGGIYPYEQYFGPGTRLTVT.